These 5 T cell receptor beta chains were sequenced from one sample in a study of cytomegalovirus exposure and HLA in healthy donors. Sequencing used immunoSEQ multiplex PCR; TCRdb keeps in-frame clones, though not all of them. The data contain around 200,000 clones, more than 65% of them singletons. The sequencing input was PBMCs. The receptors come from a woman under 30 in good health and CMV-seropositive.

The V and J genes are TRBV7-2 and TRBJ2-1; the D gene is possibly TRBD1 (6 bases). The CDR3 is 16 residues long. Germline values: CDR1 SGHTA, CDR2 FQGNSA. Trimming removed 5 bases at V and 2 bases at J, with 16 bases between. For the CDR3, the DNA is TGTGCCAGCAGCCTATCAACTAGGGGGACCTACAATGAGCAGTTCTTC. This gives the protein CASSLSTRGTYNEQFF. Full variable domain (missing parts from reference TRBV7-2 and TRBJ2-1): GAGVSQSPSNKVTEKGKDVELRCDPISGHTALYWYRQSLGQGLEFLIYFQGNSAPDKSGLPSDRFSAERTGGSVSTLTIQRTQQEDSAVYLCASSLSTRGTYNEQFFGPGTRLTVL.

The CDR3 protein is CASSHRNRGPQETQYF. The CDR3 nucleotides are TGTGCCAGCAGCCACCGAAATAGGGGGCCTCAAGAGACCCAGTACTTC. This chain uses TRBV6-6 with TRBJ2-5, with 7 bases lining up with TRBD1. The CDR3 covers 16 residues. V lost 6 bases and J lost 2; bases outside the gene matches: 12. Germline CDR1 and CDR2: MNHNY and SVGAGI (reference sequence).

CDR3 loop: CASSLTLPGPTSSYEQYF. The CDR3 nucleotides read TGTGCCAGCAGTTTAACTTTACCGGGTCCCACCAGCTCCTACGAGCAGTACTTC. This chain joins TRBV27 and TRBJ2-7; D uncertain. The V gene lost 2 bases and the J gene lost 0 bases, with 20 bases spanning the gap. CDR3 length equals 18 residues. The germline gives CDR1 MNHEY, CDR2 SMNVEV (reference sequence).

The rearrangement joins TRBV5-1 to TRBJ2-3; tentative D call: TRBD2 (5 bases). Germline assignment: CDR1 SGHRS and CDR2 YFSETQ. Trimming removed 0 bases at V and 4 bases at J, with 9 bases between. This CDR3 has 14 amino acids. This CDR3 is CASSLDLASDTQYF. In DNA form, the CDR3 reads TGCGCCAGCAGCTTGGATCTAGCATCAGATACGCAGTATTTT.

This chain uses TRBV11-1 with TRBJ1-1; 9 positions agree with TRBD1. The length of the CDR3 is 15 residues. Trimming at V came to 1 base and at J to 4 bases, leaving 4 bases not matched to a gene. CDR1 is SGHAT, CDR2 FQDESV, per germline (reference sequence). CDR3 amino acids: CASSLEDRGSTEAFF. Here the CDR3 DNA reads TGTGCCAGCAGCTTAGAAGACAGGGGGAGCACTGAAGCTTTCTTT.